This section outlines one T cell receptor beta chain sequence together with its context. Per the original data handling: By means of reference gene primer amplification, nucleated cell counts were estimated. Data came from immunoSEQ multiplex PCR; TCRdb stores just in-frame clones and leaves some out. The V and J calls and clone size were taken over from that table, and D and trimming were inferred from the DNA. The sample yields about 180,000 clones, about 86% seen once. These data are taken from a study of blood T cell repertoires in COVID-19. Background on the study: The origin of the acute and convalescent COVID-19 samples was the United States, Italy and Spain. Nucleic acid was either cDNA or gDNA, and it came from T cells, B-cell-depleted T cells, or PBMCs.

Sequenced: peripheral blood. The TCR sequence derives from a woman aged 25 to 39 with active or convalescent COVID-19.

CDR3 in DNA: TGTGCCAGCAGCTTAGGAACACGGGAGGAGACCCAGTACTTC. Translating it yields CASSLGTREETQYF. The chain uses TRBV7-9 and TRBJ2-5; D is possibly TRBD2 (6 bases). Germline values: CDR1 SEHNR, CDR2 FQNEAQ (reference sequence). This CDR3 region has 14 residues. The ends were cut back, 1 base at V and 5 bases at J, with 11 bases in the middle.